A single sample gave rise to the 19 T cell receptor beta chains below, sequenced in a study of T cell changes during pregnancy in multiple sclerosis. Profiled with immunoSEQ multiplex PCR; TCRdb holds only in-frame clones, not every one. Here the sample spans 60,000 to 75,000 clones, just over 90% being singletons. The sequenced sample was peripheral blood, obtained in the third trimester of pregnancy. Every receptor here comes from a female donor with multiple sclerosis, enrolled in a pregnancy study.

This chain uses TRBV6-6 with TRBJ2-2, with 7 nucleotides matching TRBD2. Germline-derived CDR1 and CDR2 are MNHNY and SVGAGI (reference sequence). The CDR3 has 16 amino acids. Losses at the gene ends were 2 bases for V and 1 base for J; bases not matched to a gene: 4. The CDR3 sequence is CASSYVGGENTGELFF. For the CDR3, the DNA is TGTGCCAGCAGTTACGTGGGGGGGGAGAACACCGGGGAGCTGTTTTTT.

The chain employs TRBV11-2 and TRBJ2-6; possibly TRBD1 for D (5 bases). Germline CDR1 is SGHAT and CDR2 is FQNNGV. The CDR3 sequence is 17 residues long. The V gene lost 8 bases and the J gene lost 0 bases, with 17 bases spanning the gap. CDR3 coding DNA: TGTGCCAGCCAAAATTGGGGCCCCACCTCTGGGGCCAACGTCCTGACTTTC. Translated: CASQNWGPTSGANVLTF.

V gene TRBV28 combines with J gene TRBJ1-2; 12 bases are shared with TRBD1. CDR1 and CDR2 from the germline V gene are MDHEN and SYDVKM. V was clipped by 3 bases and J by 6 bases; unmatched bases: 2. The CDR3 has 14 residues. CDR3 sequence reads: CASSLGQGANGYTF. DNA of the CDR3: TGTGCCAGCAGTTTGGGACAGGGGGCGAATGGCTACACCTTC.

The V and J genes are TRBV29-1 and TRBJ2-3; D ambiguous. The V end was cut by 4 bases, the J end by 2 bases, with 13 bases between. The CDR3 is 14 amino acids. The germline V gene has CDR1 SQVTM and CDR2 ANQGSEA. CDR3: CSVAERTNTDTQYF. The CDR3, as DNA: TGCAGCGTTGCGGAGCGAACCAACACAGATACGCAGTATTTT.

The V gene is TRBV5-4, the J gene TRBJ2-3; TRBD2 aligns across 14 bases. The CDR3 has 16 residues. J was trimmed by 6 bases and V by 3 bases; bases with no gene match: 6. CDR1 is SGHNT and CDR2 is YYREEE in the germline V gene (reference sequence). The CDR3 region is CASSSGLAGGRDTQYF. CDR3 nucleotides: TGTGCCAGCAGCTCTGGACTAGCGGGGGGAAGGGATACGCAGTATTTT.

This clone was detected only once. The chain combines TRBV9 with TRBJ1-2, with D maybe TRBD1 (6 bases). The CDR3 is 15 amino acids. The V end lost 0 bases, the J end lost 8 bases, and 17 bases lay between the germline ends. Germline V gene sequence: CDR1 SGDLS, CDR2 YYNGEE. CDR3 amino acids: CASSVGEGQLRGYTF. Here the CDR3 DNA reads TGTGCCAGCAGCGTAGGGGAAGGACAGCTAAGGGGCTACACCTTC.

On this clone: Other DNA sequences in this sample translate to the same CDR3. V usage is TRBV5-1 and J usage is TRBJ2-3, with a weak D call TRBD1 (6 bases). V shed 0 bases and J shed 0 bases, with 8 bases lying between them. Germline assignment: CDR1 SGHRS and CDR2 YFSETQ. This CDR3 region has 15 residues. CDR3 sequence reads: CASSLGGQSTDTQYF. The CDR3, as DNA: TGCGCCAGCAGCTTGGGCGGACAGAGCACAGATACGCAGTATTTT.

The chain couples TRBV27 to TRBJ1-1, with 9 bases lining up with TRBD1. V lost 5 bases, J lost 6 bases, and 16 bases stayed unmatched. The CDR3 length is 17 residues. Looked up from germline, CDR1 is MNHEY and CDR2 is SMNVEV (reference sequence). CDR3: CASSGSGTGFYRPEAFF. CDR3 bases: TGTGCCAGCAGTGGATCCGGGACAGGGTTTTACCGACCTGAAGCTTTCTTT.

The rearrangement links TRBV27 to TRBJ1-2; D may be TRBD1 (6 bases). Germline-derived CDR1 and CDR2 are MNHEY and SMNVEV (reference sequence). Deletions cut 6 bases from V and 3 bases from J, with 20 bases between. The CDR3 sequence is 16 residues long. The CDR3 DNA reads TGTGCCAGCAGCCGCGGACAGCCCCCGTTTTACTATGGCTACACCTTC. This gives the protein CASSRGQPPFYYGYTF.

J is TRBJ2-3 and V is TRBV7-3; 10 bases map to TRBD2. This CDR3 is 16 amino acids long. Germline CDR1 is SGHTA and CDR2 is FQGTGA. Trimming cost V 5 bases and J 6 bases; bases outside gene matches: 11. CDR3 sequence: CASSPTAGGPKDTQYF. The CDR3 DNA reads as TGTGCCAGCAGCCCCACAGCGGGGGGGCCAAAGGATACGCAGTATTTT.

The chain carries TRBV7-2 and TRBJ1-2; 7 bases line up with TRBD1. CDR1 and CDR2 (germline): SGHTA, FQGNSA. V gave up 1 base and J gave up 8 bases; unmatched junction bases: 10. The CDR3 sequence is 15 residues long. The CDR3 DNA sequence: TGTGCCAGCAGCTTAGAAGTGTGGCAGGGGGTAGGCTACACCTTC. Amino acids: CASSLEVWQGVGYTF.

The chain has TRBV6-5 and TRBJ2-7; TRBD2 matches at 11 bases. The ends lost 5 bases at V and 3 bases at J; junction bases unmatched: 3. The CDR3 extends over 14 amino acids. CDR1 is MNHEY and CDR2 is SVGAGI in the germline V gene. Here the CDR3 reads CASSATSGNYEQYF. The CDR3 DNA reads as TGTGCCAGCAGTGCGACTAGCGGGAACTACGAGCAGTACTTC.

The chain uses TRBV28 and TRBJ1-2, with D perhaps TRBD1 (6 bases). Germline CDR1 is MDHEN and CDR2 is SYDVKM. Deletions cut 5 bases from V and 4 bases from J, with 17 bases between. This CDR3 comprises 15 residues. The CDR3 spells CASSVQGRGLYGYTF. Written as DNA, the CDR3 is TGTGCCAGCAGTGTACAGGGACGGGGCCTCTATGGCTACACCTTC.

This clone has only a few counts. The V call is TRBV19, the J call TRBJ2-1; the D gene is possibly TRBD2 (6 bases). Germline V gene data show CDR1 as LNHDA and CDR2 as SQIVND (reference sequence). With 6 bases removed from V and 13 bases from J, the gap between germline ends came to 16 bases. The CDR3 totals 12 residues. The CDR3 DNA reads TGTGCCAGTAGGAGTTATTGGGGGGAACAGTTCTTC. Translating it yields CASRSYWGEQFF.

The genes are TRBV7-9 and TRBJ2-1; 11 bases fit TRBD2. Germline V lookup: CDR1 SEHNR, CDR2 FQNEAQ (reference sequence). This CDR3 is built from 19 residues. After removal of 4 bases from V and 0 bases from J, the junction contained 11 bases not matched to a gene. The CDR3 nucleotides are TGTGCCAGCAGCTCCGGCCGGACTAGCGGGCGGAGCTCCTACAATGAGCAGTTCTTC. This gives the protein CASSSGRTSGRSSYNEQFF.

This chain links TRBV6-5 with TRBJ2-1; 7 bases fit TRBD2. Germline loops: CDR1 MNHEY, CDR2 SVGAGI. J lost 9 bases, V lost 6 bases, and 5 bases had no gene match. The CDR3 has 12 residues. For the CDR3, the DNA is TGTGCCAGCAGCCCCTCGGGAGGTGAGCAGTTCTTC. Amino acid sequence: CASSPSGGEQFF.

This chain joins TRBV28 and TRBJ1-2; a weak D match, TRBD1 (6 bases). With 1 base removed from V and 4 bases from J, the gap between germline ends came to 16 bases. The CDR3 length is 16 residues. In germline, CDR1 is MDHEN, CDR2 SYDVKM. CDR3 loop: CASSLSRIQGIYGYTF. The CDR3, as DNA: TGTGCCAGCAGTTTATCTAGAATACAGGGAATCTATGGCTACACCTTC.

This clone was counted only a few times. The chain is built from TRBV6-1 and TRBJ1-1; D call uncertain. Trimming left V 2 bases short and J 4 bases short, with 11 bases between. The germline V gene encodes CDR1 MNHNS and CDR2 SASEGT. CDR3 length equals 14 residues. CDR3 in amino acids: CASSERPEGTEAFF. Written as DNA, the CDR3 is TGTGCCAGCAGTGAACGCCCAGAGGGCACTGAAGCTTTCTTT.

The V call is TRBV30, the J call TRBJ1-2, with D uncertain. Germline V lookup: CDR1 GTSNPN, CDR2 SVGIG (reference sequence). The CDR3 length is 13 residues. V was clipped by 0 bases and J by 8 bases, with 13 bases between them. CDR3 sequence reads: CAWSVQGDRGYTF. The CDR3 region has the DNA TGTGCCTGGAGTGTCCAAGGAGATCGGGGCTACACCTTC.